Shown below are 9 T cell receptor beta chains from a single sample sequenced in a study of cytomegalovirus exposure and HLA in healthy donors. Only in-frame clones appear in the TCRdb table, and some are missing; sequencing was by immunoSEQ multiplex PCR. The table lists around 300,000 clones, approximately 86% of them singletons. What was sequenced was PBMCs. Receptors originate from a young woman in good health and CMV-seropositive.

The table lists this clone with a count of one. This chain joins TRBV29-1 and TRBJ2-7; D is tentatively TRBD1 or TRBD2 (5 bases each). This CDR3 region has 14 residues. V was clipped by 7 bases and J by 2 bases, with 18 bases between them. CDR1 is SQVTM, CDR2 ANQGSEA, per germline. This CDR3 is CSATSGTATYEQYF. CDR3 nucleotide sequence: TGCAGCGCGACCTCCGGGACCGCGACCTACGAGCAGTACTTC.

The V gene is TRBV27, the J gene TRBJ1-2; the D gene is possibly TRBD1 (5 bases). The germline V and J ends were trimmed by 4 bases and 6 bases, with 15 bases remaining between them. Germline lookup yields CDR1 MNHEY and CDR2 SMNVEV (reference sequence). The CDR3 spans 14 residues. CDR3 in amino acids: CASSWSRGDHGYTF. The CDR3 DNA sequence: TGTGCCAGCAGTTGGTCCAGAGGGGACCATGGCTACACCTTC.

The chain links TRBV9 to TRBJ1-6, with 7 bases identical to TRBD1. CDR3 length equals 18 residues. Germline-derived CDR1 and CDR2 are SGDLS and YYNGEE. The ends lost 2 bases at V and 7 bases at J; junction bases unmatched: 15. CDR3 in DNA: TGTGCCAGCAGCGTCACCGGGACAGAGAACCGGGTGAATTCACCCCTCCACTTT. This sequence encodes CASSVTGTENRVNSPLHF.

The chain links TRBV28 to TRBJ2-7, with 7 bases identical to TRBD1. The V gene's germline CDR1 is MDHEN and CDR2 SYDVKM. CDR3 size: 12 residues. V shed 6 bases, J shed 5 bases, and the junction held 4 bases outside the gene matches. CDR3 DNA sequence: TGTGCCAGCAGGGGCGACAGGGACGAGCAGTACTTC. This encodes CASRGDRDEQYF.

This rearrangement joins TRBV29-1 to TRBJ2-4; no reliable D call. Germline values: CDR1 SQVTM, CDR2 ANQGSEA. The CDR3 loop spans 14 amino acids. Trimming took 4 bases from V and 2 from J, leaving 12 bases between them. CDR3 nucleotides: TGCAGCGTTGTTTCCTCAGGTACCAAAAACATTCAGTACTTC. It encodes CSVVSSGTKNIQYF.

The chain carries TRBV5-5 and TRBJ2-1, with D unclear. The CDR3 has 15 amino acids. The V gene lost 0 bases and the J gene lost 7 bases, with 14 bases spanning the gap. Germline lookup yields CDR1 SGHKS and CDR2 YYEKEE (reference sequence). The CDR3 DNA reads as TGTGCCAGCAGCTTGGTCCTCAAGAAGGATAATGAGCAGTTCTTC. Translating gives CASSLVLKKDNEQFF.

This sequence joins TRBV4-1 and TRBJ1-2; the D is unclear. V was shortened by 2 bases and J by 1 base, with 17 bases between the two germline ends. Germline CDR1 and CDR2: MGHRA and YSYEKL. The CDR3 extends over 17 amino acids. The CDR3 DNA reads as TGCGCCAGCAGCCAAACCTCTACCGGAAGAATTAACTATGGCTACACCTTC. It is translated as CASSQTSTGRINYGYTF.

The rearrangement uses TRBV19 and TRBJ2-7, with D possibly matching TRBD1 (5 bases). The CDR3 totals 12 residues. V was trimmed by 8 bases and J by 0 bases, leaving 8 bases between them. Germline V gives CDR1 LNHDA, CDR2 SQIVND (reference sequence). The CDR3 here is CASVDSSYEQYF. CDR3 DNA sequence: TGTGCCAGTGTAGACAGCTCCTACGAGCAGTACTTC.

The CDR3 loop reads CASSFTGNYGYTF. In nucleotides, the CDR3 is TGTGCCAGCAGCTTCACAGGGAACTATGGCTACACCTTC. This chain links TRBV5-6 with TRBJ1-2; weak D call: TRBD1 (6 bases). This CDR3 comprises 13 residues. The germline CDR1 and CDR2 sequences are SGHDT and YYEEEE. V was shortened by 2 bases and J by 2 bases, with 7 bases between the two germline ends.